This record concerns one T cell receptor (beta chain) sequence. The sample comes from a study of shared clonotypes between healthy human individuals. Germline V gene lookup returns CDR1 MDHEN and CDR2 SYDVKM. The CDR3 covers 15 residues. Trimming took 7 bases from V and 0 from J, leaving 13 bases between them. The table came from immunoSEQ multiplex PCR; TCRdb's copy has only in-frame clones and leaves some out. Counted here are fewer than 1.4 million clones, roughly 74% occurring once; the ten biggest clones make up 0.55% to 0.7%. The specimen was memory CD4+ T cells from PBMCs. The subset here: CD45RA-negative fraction. The chain couples TRBV28 to TRBJ1-5; D might be TRBD1 (5 bases). The origin of this receptor is a man aged 18 to 29 in good health. Some clones in this sample may be carry-over from other donors' samples. The DNA for the CDR3 is TGTGCCAGCACCTGGGGGGGGGATAGCAATCAGCCCCAGCATTTT. Its translation: CASTWGGDSNQPQHF.